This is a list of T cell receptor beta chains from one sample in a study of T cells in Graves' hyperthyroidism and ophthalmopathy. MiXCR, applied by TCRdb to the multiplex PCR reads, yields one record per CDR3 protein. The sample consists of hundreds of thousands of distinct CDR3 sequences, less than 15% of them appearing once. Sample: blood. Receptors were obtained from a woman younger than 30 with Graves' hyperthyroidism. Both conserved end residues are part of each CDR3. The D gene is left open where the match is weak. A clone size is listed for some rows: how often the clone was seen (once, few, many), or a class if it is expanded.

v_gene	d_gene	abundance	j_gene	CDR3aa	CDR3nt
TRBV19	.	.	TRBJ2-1	CASSINDYNEQFF	TGTGCCAGTAGTATTAACGACTACAATGAGCAGTTCTTC
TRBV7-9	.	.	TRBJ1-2	CASSFRQDFDGYTF	TGTGCCAGCAGCTTCCGACAGGATTTTGATGGCTACACCTTC
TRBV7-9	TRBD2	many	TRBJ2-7	CASSQGSREPYEQYF	TGTGCCAGCAGCCAAGGATCGCGGGAGCCCTACGAGCAGTACTTC
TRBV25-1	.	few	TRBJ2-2	CASSELINRELFF	TGTGCCAGCAGTGAATTGATTAATCGGGAGCTGTTTTTT
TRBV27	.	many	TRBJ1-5	CASSQTFRGAVSNQPQHF	TGTGCCAGCAGTCAGACCTTTAGGGGGGCCGTTAGCAATCAGCCCCAGCATTTT
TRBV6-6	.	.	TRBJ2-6	CASSYSTSSGANVLTF	TGTGCCAGCAGTTACTCGACCAGCTCTGGGGCCAACGTCCTGACTTTC
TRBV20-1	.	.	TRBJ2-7	CSARPPPGYEQYF	TGCAGTGCTAGACCCCCTCCCGGATACGAGCAGTACTTC
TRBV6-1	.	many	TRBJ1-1	CASRWTKGTEAFF	TGTGCCAGCAGATGGACGAAGGGAACTGAAGCTTTCTTT
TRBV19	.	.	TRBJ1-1	CASFMTGHTEAFF	TGTGCCAGTTTCATGACAGGCCACACTGAAGCTTTCTTT
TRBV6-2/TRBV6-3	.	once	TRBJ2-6	CASSPPGKGFGANVLTF	TGTGCCAGCAGTCCGCCCGGGAAGGGGTTCGGGGCCAACGTCCTGACTTTC
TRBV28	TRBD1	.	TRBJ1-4	CASISGTEPTATNEKLFF	TGTGCCAGCATAAGTGGGACAGAACCAACTGCAACTAATGAAAAACTGTTTTTT
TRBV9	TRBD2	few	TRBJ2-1	CASTTGTSGYNEQFF	TGTGCCAGCACCACCGGGACTAGCGGGTACAATGAGCAGTTCTTC
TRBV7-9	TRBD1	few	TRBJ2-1	CASSSDLGTGQFF	TGTGCCAGCAGCTCAGACCTCGGGACAGGACAGTTCTTC
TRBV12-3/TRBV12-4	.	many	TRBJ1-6	CASSWGSPLHF	TGTGCCAGCAGTTGGGGTTCACCCCTCCACTTT
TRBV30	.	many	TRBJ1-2	CAWTDFLADGYTF	TGTGCCTGGACGGATTTTTTGGCAGATGGCTACACCTTC
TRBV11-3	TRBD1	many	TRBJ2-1	CASMGQGWGTDEQFF	TGTGCCAGCATGGGACAGGGGTGGGGCACGGATGAGCAGTTCTTC
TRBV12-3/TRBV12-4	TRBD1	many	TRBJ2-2	CASSPGQHYTGELFF	TGTGCCAGCAGCCCGGGACAGCATTACACCGGGGAGCTGTTTTTT
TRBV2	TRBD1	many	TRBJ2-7	CASSATGIVYEQYF	TGTGCCAGCAGCGCGACAGGGATTGTCTACGAGCAGTACTTC
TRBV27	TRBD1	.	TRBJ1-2	CASSSRGQNYGYTF	TGTGCCAGCAGTTCCAGGGGGCAGAACTATGGCTACACCTTC
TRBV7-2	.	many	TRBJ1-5	CASSLGPGSAQPQHF	TGTGCCAGCAGCTTAGGGCCGGGAAGCGCTCAGCCCCAGCATTTT
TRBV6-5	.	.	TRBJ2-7	CASSYGGGDYEQYF	TGTGCCAGCAGTTATGGCGGAGGGGACTACGAGCAGTACTTC
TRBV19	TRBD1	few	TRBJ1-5	CASRGSDQGGGNQPQHF	TGTGCCAGTAGGGGGTCTGATCAGGGGGGAGGAAATCAGCCCCAGCATTTT
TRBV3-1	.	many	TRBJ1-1	CASSQVGVRTEAFF	TGTGCCAGCAGCCAAGTAGGGGTTAGAACTGAAGCTTTCTTT
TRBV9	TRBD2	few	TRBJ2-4	CASSVGLAGNIQYF	TGTGCCAGCAGCGTAGGTCTAGCGGGAAACATTCAGTACTTC
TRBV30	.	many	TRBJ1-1	CAWAGGAYTEAFF	TGTGCCTGGGCGGGGGGCGCGTACACTGAAGCTTTCTTT
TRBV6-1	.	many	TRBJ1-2	CASWGLIYGYTF	TGTGCCAGCTGGGGCTTGATCTATGGCTACACCTTC
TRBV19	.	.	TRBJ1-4	CASSIIGVATNEKLFF	TGTGCCAGTAGTATAATAGGAGTTGCAACTAATGAAAAACTGTTTTTT
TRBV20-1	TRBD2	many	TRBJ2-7	CSAASGREGSLFYEQYF	TGCAGTGCAGCTAGCGGGCGGGAGGGCTCTTTATTCTACGAGCAGTACTTC
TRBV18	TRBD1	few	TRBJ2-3	CASSPGTDNTDTQYF	TGTGCCAGCTCACCAGGGACAGATAACACAGATACGCAGTATTTT
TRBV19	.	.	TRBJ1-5	CASAILGPADQPQHF	TGTGCCAGTGCGATTTTGGGACCGGCAGACCAGCCCCAGCATTTT
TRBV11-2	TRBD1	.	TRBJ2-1	CASSSPFGGTGGNEQFF	TGTGCCAGCAGCTCCCCTTTTGGGGGGACAGGGGGCAATGAGCAGTTCTTC
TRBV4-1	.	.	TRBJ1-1	CASSSPVNTEAFF	TGCGCCAGCAGCTCGCCGGTGAACACTGAAGCTTTCTTT
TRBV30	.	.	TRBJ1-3	CAWSGVSGNTTYF	TGTGCCTGGAGTGGTGTCTCTGGAAACACCACATATTTT
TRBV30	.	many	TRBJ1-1	CAWNLGDEGTEAFF	TGTGCCTGGAACCTTGGGGACGAGGGCACTGAAGCTTTCTTT
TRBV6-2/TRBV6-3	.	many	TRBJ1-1	CASTERGLATEAFF	TGTGCCAGCACCGAGAGAGGCTTGGCCACTGAAGCTTTCTTT
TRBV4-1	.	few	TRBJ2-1	CASSQERLSGQFF	TGCGCCAGCAGCCAAGAAAGACTTAGCGGGCAGTTCTTC
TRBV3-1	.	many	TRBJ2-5	CASRTIGLNQETQYF	TGTGCCAGCAGGACGATCGGCCTCAACCAAGAGACCCAGTACTTC
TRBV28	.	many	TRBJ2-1	CASRNEGEQFF	TGTGCCAGCAGGAATGAGGGTGAGCAGTTCTTC
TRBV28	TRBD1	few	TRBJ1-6	CASSSRQGVYNSPLHF	TGTGCCAGCAGTTCCCGCCAGGGGGTTTATAATTCACCCCTCCACTTT
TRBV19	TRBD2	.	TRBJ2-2	CATSGSLDTGELFF	TGTGCCACCAGCGGGAGTCTTGACACCGGGGAGCTGTTTTTT
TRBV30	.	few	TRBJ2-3	CAWSVDTTDTQYF	TGTGCCTGGAGTGTAGACACCACAGATACGCAGTATTTT
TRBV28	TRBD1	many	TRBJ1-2	CASSPTGTGGHYGYTF	TGTGCCAGCAGCCCTACCGGGACAGGGGGACACTATGGCTACACCTTC
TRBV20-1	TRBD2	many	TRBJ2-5	CSARVPGTSKETQYF	TGCAGTGCTAGAGTTCCCGGGACTAGCAAAGAGACCCAGTACTTC
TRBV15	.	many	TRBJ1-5	CATSRGALTDAKGGGKNQPQHF	TGTGCCACCAGCAGAGGGGCCCTGACAGACGCAAAGGGTGGGGGCAAAAATCAGCCCCAGCATTTT
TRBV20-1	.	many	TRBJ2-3	CSGGVTDTQYF	TGCAGTGGAGGGGTCACAGATACGCAGTATTTT